This TCR beta chain was identified in a study of Ad26.COV2.S vaccination and SARS-CoV-2 variants. On the study more broadly: The trial was COV1001 and the donor's arm was Ad26.COV2.S. In the study, Ad26.COV2.S was injected intramuscularly once, or twice 56 days apart.

General study points: Individuals receiving vaccine had higher spike-specific TCR breadth than placebo recipients did. Whether participants received vaccine or placebo, their non-spike TCR breadth was similar.

CDR1 is SGDLS, CDR2 YYNGEE, per germline. This CDR3 has 16 residues. The V and J ends lost 2 bases and 5 bases respectively, with 19 bases between them. TCRdb's copy holds only in-frame clones and misses some; the assay was immunoSEQ multiplex PCR. The sample has hundreds of thousands of clones, around 87% seen once. Stated treatment: 19 received Ad26.COV2.S at low or high dose, single or two shots; 5 received placebo; per-sample allocation not given. The samples date from day 63 after the first vaccine or placebo injection. Note on this clone: No antigen is known for it.

This chain links TRBV9 with TRBJ1-1; D call uncertain. The sequencing used peripheral blood, collected in a trial of Ad26.COV2.S vaccine versus placebo. The receptor was isolated from a person between 18 and 60 years old who received the Ad26.COV2.S COVID-19 vaccine or a placebo. The CDR3 is CASSVQVQVGVTEAFF. CDR3 nucleotides: TGTGCCAGCAGCGTCCAGGTCCAGGTGGGAGTTACTGAAGCTTTCTTT.